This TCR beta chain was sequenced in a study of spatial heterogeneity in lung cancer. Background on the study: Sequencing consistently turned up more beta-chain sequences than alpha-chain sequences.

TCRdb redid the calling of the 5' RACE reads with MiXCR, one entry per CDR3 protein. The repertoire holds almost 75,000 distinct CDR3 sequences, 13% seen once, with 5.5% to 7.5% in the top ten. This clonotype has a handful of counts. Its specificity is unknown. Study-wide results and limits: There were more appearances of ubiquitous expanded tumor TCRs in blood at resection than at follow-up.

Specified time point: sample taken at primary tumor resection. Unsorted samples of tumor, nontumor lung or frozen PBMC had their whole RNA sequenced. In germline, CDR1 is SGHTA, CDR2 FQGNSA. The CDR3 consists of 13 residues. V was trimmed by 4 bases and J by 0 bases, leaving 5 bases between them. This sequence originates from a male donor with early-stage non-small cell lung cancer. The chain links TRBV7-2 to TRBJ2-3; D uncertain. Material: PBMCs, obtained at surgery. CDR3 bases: TGTGCCAGCAGCTCCTCCAGCACAGATACGCAGTATTTT. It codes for CASSSSSTDTQYF.